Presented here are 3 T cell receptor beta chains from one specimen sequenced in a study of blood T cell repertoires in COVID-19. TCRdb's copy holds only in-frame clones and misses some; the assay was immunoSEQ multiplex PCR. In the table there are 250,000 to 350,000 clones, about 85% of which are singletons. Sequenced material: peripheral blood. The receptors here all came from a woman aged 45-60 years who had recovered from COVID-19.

CDR3 sequence (DNA): TGCGCCAGCAGCCAAGATCGTTCTAGGGAGACCCAGTACTTC. Its translation: CASSQDRSRETQYF. The chain joins TRBV4-3 to TRBJ2-5, with unresolved D. Germline-derived CDR1 and CDR2 are LGHNA and YSLEER. Trimming stripped 0 bases from V and 5 bases from J, with 10 bases between. CDR3 length: 14 amino acids.

The CDR3 here is CASNREPNTEAFF. The CDR3, as DNA: TGTGCCAGCAATCGGGAGCCAAACACTGAAGCTTTCTTT. The gene calls are TRBV2 and TRBJ1-1; D gene unclear. V was cut by 7 bases and J by 2 bases, with 11 bases left in between. CDR1 is SNHLY, CDR2 FYNNEI, per germline. The CDR3 loop spans 13 amino acids.

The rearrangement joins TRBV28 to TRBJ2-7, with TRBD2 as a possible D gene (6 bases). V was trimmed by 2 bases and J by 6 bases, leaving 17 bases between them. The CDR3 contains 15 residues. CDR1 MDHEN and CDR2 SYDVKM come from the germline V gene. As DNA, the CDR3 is TGTGCCAGCAGTTTAGGGCGGGGCGGGACGTTCGAGCAGTACTTC. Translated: CASSLGRGGTFEQYF.